What follows are 17 T cell receptor beta chains derived from one specimen sequenced in a study of beta chain features in type 1 diabetes (dated by TCRdb to 2017 to 2018). Library creation used the immunoSEQ multiplex PCR assay. All of the isolated RNA was reverse transcribed with the High Capacity cDNA Reverse Transcription Kit, so expressed TCRB transcripts were sequenced. The immuneACCESS repertoire file appears here via TCRdb, limited to in-frame rearrangements. These files lack a portion of the clones; in checked studies, under half of the deficit traces to unresolved V genes, and the cause of the others is not known. Here the sample has some 350,000 clones; around 10% occur a single time. About 0.6% of the sample goes to the ten largest clones. Results the study describes overall, beyond this receptor: A moderate but significant shortening of TCRB CDR3 length was observed in type 1 diabetes patients in all four CD4+ subsets.

Antigens for these TCRs are unknown. Sequencing was performed on central memory CD4+ T cells from blood. These receptors all come from a man under 40 with type 1 diabetes.

In this sample, this clone turned up a few times. The chain has TRBV19 and TRBJ2-7, with TRBD1 identical over 8 bases. The ends lost 2 bases at V and 6 bases at J; junction bases unmatched: 3. Germline V lookup: CDR1 LNHDA, CDR2 SQIVND (reference sequence). The CDR3 loop spans 13 amino acids. The chain's CDR3 is CASSIQGAGEQYF. CDR3 nucleotide sequence: TGTGCCAGTAGTATACAGGGGGCAGGCGAGCAGTACTTC.

This sequence joins TRBV5-6 and TRBJ2-5, with D possibly matching TRBD2 (5 bases). The CDR3 covers 14 residues. V was cut by 0 bases and J by 7 bases, with 13 bases left in between. Germline-derived CDR1 and CDR2 are SGHDT and YYEEEE. The CDR3 is CASSLGRRAATQYF. The CDR3 bases are TGTGCCAGCAGCTTGGGGAGGCGGGCCGCGACCCAGTACTTC.

This clone was observed a few times. Distinct nucleotide sequences in the sample also encode this CDR3. This chain joins TRBV11-2 and TRBJ2-5, with D unclear. The V gene lost 1 base and the J gene lost 4 bases, with 4 bases spanning the gap. The CDR3 loop spans 12 amino acids. Germline V gene lookup returns CDR1 SGHAT and CDR2 FQNNGV. The CDR3 spells CASSLASETQYF. Here the CDR3 DNA reads TGTGCCAGCAGCTTAGCGTCAGAGACCCAGTACTTC.

This clone was detected only a few times. V and J are TRBV2 and TRBJ2-1, with TRBD2 matching 8 bases. CDR3 size: 15 residues. CDR1 and CDR2 from the germline V gene are SNHLY and FYNNEI. J lost 4 bases, V lost 8 bases, and 10 bases had no gene match. In DNA form, the CDR3 reads TGTGCCAGCCCCCTGGGGGCTAGCGGGTACAATGAGCAGTTCTTC. Translating gives CASPLGASGYNEQFF. The full variable domain, its missing parts supplied by reference TRBV2 and TRBJ2-1, is EPEVTQTPSHQVTQMGQEVILRCVPISNHLYFYWYRQILGQKVEFLVSFYNNEISEKSEIFDDQFSVERPDGSNFTLKIRSTKLEDSAMYFCASPLGASGYNEQFFGPGTRLTVL.

In its sample, this clone was seen a few times. The chain recombines TRBV7-9 with TRBJ1-1; 10 bases map to TRBD1. This CDR3 spans 19 amino acids. Germline values: CDR1 SEHNR, CDR2 FQNEAQ (reference sequence). V was clipped by 0 bases and J by 1 base; unmatched bases: 11. For the CDR3, the DNA is TGTGCCAGCAGCTTAGCTAAAAGGGACAGGGGATTTTGGAACACTGAAGCTTTCTTT. Protein sequence: CASSLAKRDRGFWNTEAFF.

The chain has TRBV7-2 and TRBJ2-7; 7 nucleotides match TRBD1. With V trimmed by 5 bases and J by 1 base, 5 bases remained unmatched. The length of the CDR3 is 14 residues. The germline gives CDR1 SGHTA, CDR2 FQGNSA. The CDR3, as DNA: TGTGCCAGCAGCCTCGACAGGGCTTCCTACGAGCAGTACTTC. This sequence encodes CASSLDRASYEQYF.

This rearrangement joins TRBV4-2 to TRBJ2-7, with 9 positions matching TRBD1. CDR3 size: 14 residues. J was trimmed by 5 bases and V by 5 bases; bases with no gene match: 7. CDR1 LGHNA and CDR2 YNFKEQ come from the germline V gene. The CDR3 sequence is CASSVRDRENEQYF. The CDR3 nucleotides read TGTGCCAGCAGCGTCCGGGACAGGGAGAACGAGCAGTACTTC.

The chain joins TRBV27 to TRBJ1-4; no clear D. CDR1 and CDR2 from the germline V gene are MNHEY and SMNVEV (reference sequence). Trimming stripped 5 bases from V and 4 bases from J, with 5 bases between. The CDR3 runs to 12 residues. Here the CDR3 reads CASSGYNEKLFF. CDR3 nucleotides: TGTGCCAGCAGTGGATATAATGAAAAACTGTTTTTT. Variable domain in full (rest from reference TRBV27 and TRBJ1-4): EAQVTQNPRYLITVTGKKLTVTCSQNMNHEYMSWYRQDPGLGLRQIYYSMNVEVTDKGDVPEGYKVSRKEKRNFPLILESPSPNQTSLYFCASSGYNEKLFFGSGTQLSVL.

In its sample, this clone was seen many times. V is TRBV10-3 and J is TRBJ2-1; 12 bases fit TRBD1. Germline V CDR1 and CDR2: ENHRY, SYGVKD. With V trimmed by 5 bases and J by 5 bases, 7 bases remained unmatched. The CDR3 is 16 residues long. In nucleotides, the CDR3 is TGTGCCATCAGTACCTCCGGGACAGGGGGCCACAATGAGCAGTTCTTC. It specifies CAISTSGTGGHNEQFF.

In its sample, this clone was seen many times. The V call is TRBV7-2, the J call TRBJ2-3; the match to TRBD1 covers 7 bases. This CDR3 has 14 amino acids. Trimming removed 4 bases from V and 1 base from J; junction bases left unmatched: 2. Germline V CDR1 and CDR2: SGHTA, FQGNSA. The CDR3 loop is CASSYGQGTDTQYF. The CDR3 coding sequence is TGTGCCAGCAGCTACGGACAGGGCACAGATACGCAGTATTTT.

A few counts support this clone. The genes are TRBV11-2 and TRBJ2-7, with D perhaps matching TRBD1 (6 bases). CDR1 and CDR2 (germline): SGHAT, FQNNGV. V gave up 2 bases and J gave up 7 bases, with 15 bases separating them. This CDR3 is 14 amino acids long. The CDR3 sequence is CASSLNTGWREQYF. In nucleotides, the CDR3 is TGTGCCAGCAGCTTAAATACAGGGTGGAGAGAGCAGTACTTC.

This clone was observed a handful of times. The chain employs TRBV6-5 and TRBJ2-1, with TRBD2 matching 11 bases. The CDR3 has 14 amino acids. V shed 6 bases, J shed 14 bases, and the junction held 12 bases outside the gene matches. The germline V gene has CDR1 MNHEY and CDR2 SVGAGI. The CDR3 DNA is TGTGCCAGCAGACCTCCGGGGGTAGCGGGAGGGGAGTTCTTC. As protein: CASRPPGVAGGEFF.

In its sample, this clone was seen a few times. The rearrangement links TRBV2 to TRBJ2-7; a weak D match, TRBD2 (6 bases). Germline CDR1 and CDR2: SNHLY and FYNNEI. V lost 6 bases and J 4 bases, leaving 7 bases between the germline ends. The CDR3 spans 11 residues. CDR3 sequence reads: CASRREYEQYF. CDR3 DNA: TGTGCCAGCAGACGGGAGTACGAGCAGTACTTC.

This clone has only a few counts. This chain uses TRBV27 with TRBJ2-3; no clear D. Germline assignment: CDR1 MNHEY and CDR2 SMNVEV (reference sequence). Trimming left V 2 bases short and J 0 bases short, with 6 bases between. The CDR3 has 14 residues. The CDR3 loop reads CASSLRLSTDTQYF. In DNA, the CDR3 is TGTGCCAGCAGTTTAAGACTTAGCACAGATACGCAGTATTTT.

The chain is built from TRBV18 and TRBJ2-5; 7 bases are a match to TRBD1. Near its end, the DNA agrees better with TRBJ2-7, so the J call may be wrong. Germline CDR1 and CDR2: KGHSH and LQKENI. This CDR3 is 14 amino acids long. Written as DNA, the CDR3 is TGTGCCAGCTCACCAGGGACAGCCTCCTACGAGCAGTACTTC. Protein product: CASSPGTASYEQYF.

This clone was detected a few times. The chain combines TRBV5-4 with TRBJ2-6; D remains unclear. V lost 4 bases and J 1 base, leaving 9 bases between the germline ends. This CDR3 contains 15 residues. From germline, CDR1 is SGHNT and CDR2 YYREEE (reference sequence). The CDR3 sequence is CASSRLSSGANVLTF. The CDR3 DNA is TGTGCCAGCAGCCGCCTAAGTTCTGGGGCCAACGTCCTGACTTTC.

J is TRBJ2-1 and V is TRBV25-1, with D possibly called TRBD1 or TRBD2 (5 bases each). This CDR3 spans 16 amino acids. Looked up from germline, CDR1 is MGHDK and CDR2 is SYGVNS. Trimming took off 2 bases at V and 8 bases at J, with 19 bases between the two ends. The CDR3 region is CASSEMVMGDGDEQFF. CDR3 in DNA: TGTGCCAGCAGTGAAATGGTGATGGGGGATGGGGATGAGCAGTTCTTC.